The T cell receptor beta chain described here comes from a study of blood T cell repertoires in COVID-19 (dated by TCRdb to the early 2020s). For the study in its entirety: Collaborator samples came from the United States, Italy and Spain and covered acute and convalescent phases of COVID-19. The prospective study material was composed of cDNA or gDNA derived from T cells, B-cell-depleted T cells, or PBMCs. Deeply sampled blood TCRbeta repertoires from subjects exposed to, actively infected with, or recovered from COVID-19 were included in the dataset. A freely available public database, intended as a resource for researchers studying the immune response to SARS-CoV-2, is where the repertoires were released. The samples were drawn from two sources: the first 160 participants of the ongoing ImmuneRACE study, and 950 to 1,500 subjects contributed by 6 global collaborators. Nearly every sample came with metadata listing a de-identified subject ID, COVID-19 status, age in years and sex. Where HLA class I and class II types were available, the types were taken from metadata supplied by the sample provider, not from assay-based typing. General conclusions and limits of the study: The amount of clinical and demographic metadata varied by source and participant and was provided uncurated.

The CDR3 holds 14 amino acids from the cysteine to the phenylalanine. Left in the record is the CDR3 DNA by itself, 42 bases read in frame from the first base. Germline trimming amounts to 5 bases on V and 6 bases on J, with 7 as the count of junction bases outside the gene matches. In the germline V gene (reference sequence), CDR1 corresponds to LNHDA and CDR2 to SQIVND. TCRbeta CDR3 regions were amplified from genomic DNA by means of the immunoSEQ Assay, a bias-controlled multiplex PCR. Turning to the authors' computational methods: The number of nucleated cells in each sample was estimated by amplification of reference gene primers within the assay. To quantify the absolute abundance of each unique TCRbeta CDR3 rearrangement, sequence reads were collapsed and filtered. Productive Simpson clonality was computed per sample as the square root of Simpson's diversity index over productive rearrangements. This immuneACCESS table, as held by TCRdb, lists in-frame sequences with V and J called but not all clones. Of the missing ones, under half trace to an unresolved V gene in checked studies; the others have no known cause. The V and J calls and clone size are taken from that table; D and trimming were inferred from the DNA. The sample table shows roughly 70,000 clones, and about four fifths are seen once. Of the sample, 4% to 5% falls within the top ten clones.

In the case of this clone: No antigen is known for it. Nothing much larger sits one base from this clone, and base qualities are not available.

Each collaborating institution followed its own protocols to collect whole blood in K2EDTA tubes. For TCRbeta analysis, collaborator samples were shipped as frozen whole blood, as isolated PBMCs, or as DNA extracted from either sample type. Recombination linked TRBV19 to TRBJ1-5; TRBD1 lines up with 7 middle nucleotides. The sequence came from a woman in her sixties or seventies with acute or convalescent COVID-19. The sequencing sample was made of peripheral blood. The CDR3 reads CASSSRGTVQPQHF. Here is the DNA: TGTGCCAGTAGTTCTCGCGGGACAGTTCAGCCCCAGCATTTT.